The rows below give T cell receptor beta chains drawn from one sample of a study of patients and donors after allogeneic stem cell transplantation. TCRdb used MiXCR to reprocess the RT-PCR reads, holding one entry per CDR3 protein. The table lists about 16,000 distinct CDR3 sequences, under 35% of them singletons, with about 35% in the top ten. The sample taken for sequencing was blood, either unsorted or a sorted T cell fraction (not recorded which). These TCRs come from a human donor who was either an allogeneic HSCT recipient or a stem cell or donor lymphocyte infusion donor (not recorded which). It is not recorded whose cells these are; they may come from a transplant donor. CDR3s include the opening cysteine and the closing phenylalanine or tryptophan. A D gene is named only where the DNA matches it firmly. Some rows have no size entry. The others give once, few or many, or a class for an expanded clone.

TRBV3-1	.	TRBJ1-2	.	CASSQVSYRGAGYTF	TGTGCCAGCAGCCAAGTTTCGTACCGGGGTGCGGGCTACACCTTC
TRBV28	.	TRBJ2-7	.	CASSLRVPYEHYF	TGTGCCAGCAGTTTAAGGGTCCCCTACGAGCACTACTTC
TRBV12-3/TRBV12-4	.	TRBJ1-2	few	CASSLWAAPSHGYTF	TGTGCCAGCAGTTTATGGGCGGCTCCGTCCCATGGCTACACCTTC
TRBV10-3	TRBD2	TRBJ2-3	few	CASGGVTDTQYF	TGTGCCAGCGGGGGGGTGACAGATACGCAGTATTTT
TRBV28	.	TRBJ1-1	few	CASSPTGGEYTEAFF	TGTGCCAGCAGCCCCACGGGGGGAGAGTACACTGAAGCTTTCTTT
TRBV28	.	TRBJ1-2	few	CASSLLGVVYGYTF	TGTGCCAGCAGTTTATTGGGAGTGGTCTATGGCTACACCTTC
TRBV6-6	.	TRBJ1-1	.	CASSATLTGTNRDTEAFF	TGTGCCAGCAGTGCCACCTTGACCGGGACGAATAGGGACACTGAAGCTTTCTTT
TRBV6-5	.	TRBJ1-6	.	CASSYYKNSPLHF	TGTGCCAGCAGTTACTACAAGAATTCACCCCTCCACTTT
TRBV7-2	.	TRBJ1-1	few	CASSPVQVVNTEAFF	TGTGCCAGCAGCCCCGTACAGGTCGTGAACACTGAAGCTTTCTTT
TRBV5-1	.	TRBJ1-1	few	CASSLGLGVPEGTEAFF	TGCGCCAGCAGCTTGGGATTGGGGGTCCCTGAGGGCACTGAAGCTTTCTTT
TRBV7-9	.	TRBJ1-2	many	CASSLLTGTQTNYGYTF	TGTGCCAGCAGCTTACTAACCGGGACACAGACTAACTATGGCTACACCTTC
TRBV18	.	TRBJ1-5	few	CASSASLLTGEPGTQHF	TGTGCCAGCTCAGCATCCCTCTTAACCGGGGAACCGGGGACCCAGCATTTT
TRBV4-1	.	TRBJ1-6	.	CASSQDPNSPLHF	TGCGCCAGCAGCCAAGATCCTAATTCACCCCTCCACTTT
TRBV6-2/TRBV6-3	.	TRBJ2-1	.	CASRKNREFHNEQFF	TGTGCCAGCAGGAAAAACAGGGAATTTCACAATGAGCAGTTCTTC
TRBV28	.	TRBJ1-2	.	CASSPRYTLIRGYTF	TGTGCCAGCAGTCCGCGGTACACCTTGATCAGGGGCTACACCTTC
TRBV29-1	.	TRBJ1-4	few	CSVEDRSEKLFF	TGCAGCGTTGAAGATCGGAGTGAAAAACTGTTTTTT
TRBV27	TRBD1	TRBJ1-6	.	CASSSRGQGNSPLHF	TGTGCCAGCAGTAGTAGGGGACAGGGGAATTCACCCCTCCACTTT
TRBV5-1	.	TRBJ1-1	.	CASSPGHLNTEAFF	TGCGCCAGCAGCCCGGGACACCTGAACACTGAAGCTTTCTTT
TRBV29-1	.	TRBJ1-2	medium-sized	CSVDWGEVLTF	TGCAGCGTTGATTGGGGGGAAGTGCTCACCTTC
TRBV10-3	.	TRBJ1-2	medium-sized	CATGLSPYGYTF	TGTGCCACCGGGCTAAGCCCCTATGGCTACACCTTC
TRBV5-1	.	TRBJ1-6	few	CASKPTTGRNSPLHF	TGCGCCAGCAAGCCGACCACAGGGAGGAATTCACCCCTCCACTTT